This note documents a single TCR beta chain sequence. This sample stems from a study of T cell changes during pregnancy in multiple sclerosis. The assay was immunoSEQ multiplex PCR, and TCRdb's table has in-frame clones only and misses some. The data hold roughly 40,000 clones, with more than 85% observed a single time. Germline CDR1 MRHNA, CDR2 SNTAGT. There are 14 residues in the CDR3. Trimming shortened V by 10 bases and J by 0 bases, and 13 bases separated the two germline ends. The V gene is TRBV6-4, the J gene TRBJ2-1; D may be TRBD1 (7 bases). Sequenced here: CD4+ T cells from peripheral blood mononuclear cells, sampled after pregnancy. This TCR came from a female donor in good health, enrolled as a control in a pregnancy study. The CDR3 region is CATKEGASYNEQFF. The CDR3 bases are TGTGCCACTAAGGAGGGGGCCTCCTACAATGAGCAGTTCTTC.